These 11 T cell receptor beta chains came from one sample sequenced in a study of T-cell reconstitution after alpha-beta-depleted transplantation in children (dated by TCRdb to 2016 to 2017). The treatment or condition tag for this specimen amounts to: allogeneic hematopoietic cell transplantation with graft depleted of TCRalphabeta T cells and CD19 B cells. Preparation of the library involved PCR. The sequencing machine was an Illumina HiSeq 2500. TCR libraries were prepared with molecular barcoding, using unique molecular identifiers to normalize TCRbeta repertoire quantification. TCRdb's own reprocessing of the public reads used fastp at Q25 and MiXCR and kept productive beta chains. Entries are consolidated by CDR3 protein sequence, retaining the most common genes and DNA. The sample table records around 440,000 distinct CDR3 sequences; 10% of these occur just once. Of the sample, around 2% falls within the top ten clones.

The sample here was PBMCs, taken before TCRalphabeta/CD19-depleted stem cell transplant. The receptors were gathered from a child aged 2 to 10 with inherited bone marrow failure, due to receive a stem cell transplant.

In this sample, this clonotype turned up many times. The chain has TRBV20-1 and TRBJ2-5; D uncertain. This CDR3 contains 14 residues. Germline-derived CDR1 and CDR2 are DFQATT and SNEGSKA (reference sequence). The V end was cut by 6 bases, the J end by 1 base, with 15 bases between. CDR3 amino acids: CSAPRVNLQETQYF. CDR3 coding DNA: TGCAGTGCGCCCCGCGTCAATCTCCAAGAGACCCAGTACTTC.

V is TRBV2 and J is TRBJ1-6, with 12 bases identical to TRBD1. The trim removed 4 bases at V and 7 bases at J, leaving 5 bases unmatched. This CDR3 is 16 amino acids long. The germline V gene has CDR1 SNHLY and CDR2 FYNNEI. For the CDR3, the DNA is TGTGCCAGCAGTGGGGACAGGGGGCTCGGCAATTCACCCCTCCACTTT. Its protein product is CASSGDRGLGNSPLHF.

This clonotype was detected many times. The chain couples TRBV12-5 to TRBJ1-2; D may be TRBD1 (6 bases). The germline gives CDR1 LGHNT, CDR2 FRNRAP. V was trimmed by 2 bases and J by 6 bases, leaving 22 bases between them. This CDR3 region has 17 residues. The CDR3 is CASGLTPDRPPWDGYTF. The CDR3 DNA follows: TGTGCTAGTGGTTTGACACCCGACAGGCCCCCATGGGATGGCTACACCTTC.

In nucleotides, the CDR3 is TGTGCCAGCAGCCAAGAAGCTGGCTTCGGGGAGCTGTTTTTT. Its protein is CASSQEAGFGELFF. The J gene is TRBJ2-2, the V gene TRBV14; D unclear. The length of the CDR3 is 14 residues. Germline V gene lookup returns CDR1 SGHDN and CDR2 FVKESK. The V and J ends lost 0 bases and 7 bases respectively, with 9 bases between them.

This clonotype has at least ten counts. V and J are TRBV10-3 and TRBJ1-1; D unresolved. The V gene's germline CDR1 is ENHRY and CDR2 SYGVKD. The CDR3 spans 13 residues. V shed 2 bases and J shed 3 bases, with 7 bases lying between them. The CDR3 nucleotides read TGTGCCATCAGTGAGAAGGGAGACACTGAAGCTTTCTTT. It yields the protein CAISEKGDTEAFF.

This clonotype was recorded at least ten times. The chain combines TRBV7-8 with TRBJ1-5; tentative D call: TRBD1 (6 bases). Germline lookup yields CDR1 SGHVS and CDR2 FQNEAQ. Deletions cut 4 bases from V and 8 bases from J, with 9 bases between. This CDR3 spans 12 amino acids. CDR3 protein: CASSSGEEPQHF. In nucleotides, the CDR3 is TGTGCCAGCAGCTCAGGGGAGGAGCCCCAGCATTTT.

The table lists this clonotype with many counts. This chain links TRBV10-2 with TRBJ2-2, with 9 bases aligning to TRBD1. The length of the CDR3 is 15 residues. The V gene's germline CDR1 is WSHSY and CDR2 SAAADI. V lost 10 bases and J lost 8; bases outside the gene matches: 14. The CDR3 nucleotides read TGCGCCACCCTTCGGACAGGGGAAATGAGTGGGGAGCTGTTTTTT. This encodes CATLRTGEMSGELFF.

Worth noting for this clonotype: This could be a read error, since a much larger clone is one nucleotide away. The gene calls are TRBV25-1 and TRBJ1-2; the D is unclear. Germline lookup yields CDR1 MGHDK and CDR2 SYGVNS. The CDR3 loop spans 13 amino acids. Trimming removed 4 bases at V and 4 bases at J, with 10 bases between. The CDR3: CASSGQAVYGYTF. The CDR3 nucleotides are TGTGCCAGCAGTGGTCAGGCAGTCTATGGCTACACCTTC.

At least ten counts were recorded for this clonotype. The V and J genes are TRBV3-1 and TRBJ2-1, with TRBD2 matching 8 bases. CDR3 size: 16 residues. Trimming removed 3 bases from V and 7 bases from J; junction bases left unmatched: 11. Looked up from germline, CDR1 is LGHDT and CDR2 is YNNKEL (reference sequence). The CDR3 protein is CASSQALPGGRNEQFF. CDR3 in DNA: TGTGCCAGCAGCCAGGCCCTTCCGGGAGGGAGGAATGAGCAGTTCTTC.

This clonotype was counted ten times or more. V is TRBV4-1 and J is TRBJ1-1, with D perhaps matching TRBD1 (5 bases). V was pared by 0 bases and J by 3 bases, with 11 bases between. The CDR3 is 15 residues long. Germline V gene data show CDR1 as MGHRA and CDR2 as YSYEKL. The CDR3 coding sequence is TGCGCCAGCAGCCAAGAAGGCTGGGGGTACACTGAAGCTTTCTTT. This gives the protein CASSQEGWGYTEAFF.

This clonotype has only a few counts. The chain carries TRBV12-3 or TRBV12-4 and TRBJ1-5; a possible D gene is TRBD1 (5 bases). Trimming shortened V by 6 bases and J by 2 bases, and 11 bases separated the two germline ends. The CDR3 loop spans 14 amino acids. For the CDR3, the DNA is TGTGCCAGCAGGCCGCAGGGAGGCAATCAGCCCCAGCATTTT. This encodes CASRPQGGNQPQHF.